This T cell receptor (beta chain) was retrieved from a study of glioma-infiltrating T cells. This CDR3 has 14 amino acids. CDR1 and CDR2 (germline): SQVTM, ANQGSEA. Germline trimming cut 3 bases from V and 7 bases from J; bases unmatched to any gene: 8. Study-level results: Non-neoplastic patients had below-expected tissue-blood divergence, while all gliomas exceeded expectation.

Using RNA template, CDR3s of TCR alpha and beta were amplified with iRepertoire arm-PCR. For one-step reverse transcription and amplification, 100-400 ng of tissue mRNA or PBMC total RNA was used. From the multiplex PCR reads, TCRdb called clonotypes with MiXCR, one entry per CDR3 protein. The table has about 93,000 distinct CDR3 sequences, 35% to 50% seen once; the top ten hold roughly two fifths. This clonotype was recorded many times. Its target is not known. This clonotype was obtained from a human donor with low-grade glioma or glioblastoma, undergoing nonglioma brain surgery, or in good health (not recorded which). J is TRBJ2-1 and V is TRBV29-1; 8 bases fit TRBD1. The sequenced sample consisted of glioma tissue, nonneoplastic brain tissue, or PBMCs (not recorded which). CDR3 region: CSVDRGRLKNEQFF. In DNA form, the CDR3 reads TGCAGCGTTGACAGGGGGCGCTTGAAGAATGAGCAGTTCTTC.